This is a list of T cell receptor beta chains from one sample in a study of T cell responses to AZD1222 COVID-19 vaccine. The method was immunoSEQ multiplex PCR; TCRdb's version includes in-frame clones alone and lacks a portion of them. Of some 130,000 clones listed, roughly 90% are singletons. The source material was peripheral blood, sampled on day 0 of AZD1222 vaccination. The receptors shown here come from an adult in good health. The CDR3 runs from the conserved cysteine through the conserved F or W. Each record gives: CDR3 protein, CDR3 DNA, clone size, J gene, V gene, D gene. D genes are given only for firm matches. For some rows the clone size is stated as once, few or many, or as a class when expanded; others skip it.

CDR3: CASSFARDPVFTEAFF; DNA: TGTGCCAGCAGTTTCGCCCGGGACCCGGTGTTCACTGAAGCTTTCTTT; size: -; J: TRBJ1-1; V: TRBV6-5; D: -
CDR3: CASRHGLLNTEAFF; DNA: TGTGCCAGCAGACACGGTCTCTTGAACACTGAAGCTTTCTTT; size: -; J: TRBJ1-1; V: TRBV25-1; D: -
CDR3: CARSLSRLRNYYGYTF; DNA: TGTGCCAGAAGCTTATCGCGTTTAAGAAATTACTATGGCTACACCTTC; size: -; J: TRBJ1-2; V: TRBV7-5; D: -
CDR3: CAPFRYLSPLHF; DNA: TGCGCACCTTTCAGGTACCTTTCACCCCTCCACTTT; size: -; J: TRBJ1-6; V: TRBV10-1; D: -
CDR3: CASSSAPGYEQYF; DNA: TGTGCCAGCAGTTCTGCTCCAGGGTACGAGCAGTACTTC; size: -; J: TRBJ2-7; V: TRBV11-3; D: -
CDR3: CASSLVAGQGGNQPQHF; DNA: TGTGCCAGCAGTTTAGTAGCGGGACAGGGAGGCAATCAGCCCCAGCATTTT; size: -; J: TRBJ1-5; V: TRBV28; D: TRBD1
CDR3: CASKGSYEQYF; DNA: TGTGCGAGTAAAGGTTCCTACGAGCAGTACTTC; size: once; J: TRBJ2-7; V: TRBV28; D: -
CDR3: CASSPASLAGAQETQYF; DNA: TGTGCCAGCAGCCCCGCCAGTTTAGCGGGCGCCCAAGAGACCCAGTACTTC; size: -; J: TRBJ2-5; V: TRBV3-1/TRBV3-2; D: TRBD2
CDR3: CATSRDFGAGMAFF; DNA: TGTGCCACCAGCAGAGATTTCGGAGCCGGGATGGCTTTCTTT; size: -; J: TRBJ1-1; V: TRBV15; D: -
CDR3: CASSPMAKDTEAFF; DNA: TGTGCCAGCTCACCTATGGCTAAGGACACTGAAGCTTTCTTT; size: -; J: TRBJ1-1; V: TRBV18; D: -
CDR3: CSVAPGGYEQYF; DNA: TGCAGCGTTGCCCCTGGTGGATACGAGCAGTACTTC; size: -; J: TRBJ2-7; V: TRBV29-1; D: -
CDR3: CASSQDGGINQPQHF; DNA: TGTGCCAGCAGCCAAGACGGGGGGATCAATCAGCCCCAGCATTTT; size: -; J: TRBJ1-5; V: TRBV3-1/TRBV3-2; D: -
CDR3: CASREQGGNQPQHF; DNA: TGTGCCAGCAGGGAACAGGGAGGCAATCAGCCCCAGCATTTT; size: -; J: TRBJ1-5; V: TRBV2; D: -
CDR3: CASSEFRGDTDEQYF; DNA: TGTGCCAGCAGTGAATTTCGGGGGGATACCGACGAGCAGTACTTC; size: -; J: TRBJ2-7; V: TRBV25-1; D: TRBD2
CDR3: CATVTRALGDSPLHF; DNA: TGCGCCACCGTCACCAGGGCCCTGGGGGATTCACCCCTCCACTTT; size: -; J: TRBJ1-6; V: TRBV10-2; D: -
CDR3: CSARRGSYEQYF; DNA: TGCAGCGCTCGAAGGGGATCCTACGAGCAGTACTTC; size: once; J: TRBJ2-7; V: TRBV29-1; D: -
CDR3: CASSQGGNNSPLHF; DNA: TGTGCCAGCAGCCAGGGGGGTAATAATTCACCCCTCCACTTT; size: -; J: TRBJ1-6; V: TRBV3-1/TRBV3-2; D: -
CDR3: CASRSTGEIQPQHF; DNA: TGTGCCAGCAGGTCGACAGGGGAAATTCAGCCCCAGCATTTT; size: -; J: TRBJ1-5; V: TRBV28; D: TRBD1
CDR3: CASSLEQGFEQFF; DNA: TGTGCCAGCAGCTTGGAACAGGGTTTTGAGCAGTTCTTC; size: once; J: TRBJ2-1; V: TRBV5-4; D: -
CDR3: CASSTGGRSYEQYF; DNA: TGTGCCAGTAGTACCGGGGGGCGATCCTACGAGCAGTACTTC; size: -; J: TRBJ2-7; V: TRBV19; D: -
CDR3: CASSQGRNTEAFF; DNA: TGTGCCAGCAGTCAGGGAAGGAACACTGAAGCTTTCTTT; size: -; J: TRBJ1-1; V: TRBV6-4; D: -
CDR3: CASSLRQGASYEQYF; DNA: TGTGCCAGCAGTCTAAGACAGGGGGCGTCCTACGAGCAGTACTTC; size: few; J: TRBJ2-7; V: TRBV3-1/TRBV3-2; D: TRBD1
CDR3: CASSQYGGSPLHF; DNA: TGTGCCAGCAGCCAATATGGCGGTTCACCCCTCCACTTT; size: -; J: TRBJ1-6; V: TRBV3-1/TRBV3-2; D: -
CDR3: CASSTQGSGENTEAFF; DNA: TGTGCCAGCAGCACACAGGGTTCGGGGGAGAACACTGAAGCTTTCTTT; size: -; J: TRBJ1-1; V: TRBV7-2; D: -